The 24 T cell receptor beta chains below come from one sample, sequenced in a study of shared clonotypes between healthy human individuals. This table comes from immunoSEQ multiplex PCR, and its TCRdb copy is limited to in-frame clones, with some not included. The sample shows hundreds of thousands of clones, approximately 96% of them seen only once. CD45RO-negative, CCR7-selected cells formed the naive CD8 fraction, which excluded terminally differentiated effector memory CD45RA+ cells. The sample consisted of naive CD8+ T cells sorted from blood. These receptors were taken from a man between 25 and 39 years old in good health.

A note on this clone: Its ends do not fully match the called genes, so a read error is possible. This chain links TRBV9 with TRBJ2-7, with D perhaps TRBD2 (7 bases). The CDR3 extends over 16 amino acids. Germline CDR1 reads SGDLS; CDR2 reads YYNGEE. CDR3 sequence (DNA): TGTGCCAGCAGCGGACTCGGGGGCGGGAGATCCTCCGAGCAGTACTTC. Translation gives CASSGLGGGRSSEQYF.

The chain employs TRBV5-4 and TRBJ2-7, with 11 bases that match TRBD2. CDR1 and CDR2 (germline): SGHNT, YYREEE (reference sequence). V was pared by 5 bases and J by 4 bases, with 8 bases of the junction left unmatched. The CDR3 contains 15 residues. In DNA, the CDR3 is TGTGCCAGCAGTATCCTAGCGGGAGGTTATTACGAGCAGTACTTC. This sequence encodes CASSILAGGYYEQYF.

The chain is built from TRBV27 and TRBJ2-3; 12 bases agree with TRBD2. The V gene's germline CDR1 is MNHEY and CDR2 SMNVEV (reference sequence). Losses at the gene ends were 5 bases for V and 1 base for J; bases not matched to a gene: 13. This CDR3 has 19 amino acids. The CDR3 protein is CASSARLAGVIVGTDTQYF. As DNA, the CDR3 is TGTGCCAGCAGTGCGCGACTAGCGGGAGTCATAGTCGGCACAGATACGCAGTATTTT.

The chain joins TRBV14 to TRBJ2-1; TRBD1 matches at 9 bases. This CDR3 has 19 amino acids. CDR1 is SGHDN and CDR2 is FVKESK in the germline V gene. Germline trimming cut 2 bases from V and 1 base from J; bases unmatched to any gene: 12. The CDR3 bases are TGTGCCAGCAGCCAAAGTCCCGGGACAGGGAGGAGATCCTACAATGAGCAGTTCTTC. Protein sequence: CASSQSPGTGRRSYNEQFF.

The rearrangement joins TRBV29-1 to TRBJ2-5, with a weak D call TRBD1 (6 bases). Germline CDR1 and CDR2: SQVTM and ANQGSEA. The CDR3 sequence is 16 residues long. V lost 4 bases, J lost 0 bases, and 18 bases lay in between. This CDR3 reads CSVAPVDRPYQETQYF. CDR3 bases: TGCAGCGTTGCTCCGGTGGACAGACCGTACCAAGAGACCCAGTACTTC. Full variable domain (rest looked up from reference TRBV29-1 and TRBJ2-5): SAVISQKPSRDICQRGTSLTIQCQVDSQVTMMFWYRQQPGQSLTLIATANQGSEATYESGFVIDKFPISRPNLTFSTLTVSNMSPEDSSIYLCSVAPVDRPYQETQYFGPGTRLLVL.

The V call is TRBV2, the J call TRBJ2-1; 10 nucleotides line up with TRBD1. The CDR3 is 15 amino acids. V was clipped by 6 bases and J by 2 bases; unmatched bases: 4. Germline V gene data show CDR1 as SNHLY and CDR2 as FYNNEI. The CDR3 loop reads CASSLDRGPYNEQFF. The CDR3 DNA sequence: TGTGCCAGCAGCCTCGACAGGGGGCCCTACAATGAGCAGTTCTTC.

V usage is TRBV5-8 and J usage is TRBJ2-7, with D tentatively TRBD2 (6 bases). Trimming shortened V by 3 bases and J by 7 bases, and 20 bases separated the two germline ends. The CDR3 is made up of 15 amino acids. From germline, CDR1 is SGHTS and CDR2 YDEGEE. The DNA of the CDR3 is TGTGCCAGCAGCTACGAGGGTTCCGGGGGTTGGGAGCAGTACTTC. Translating gives CASSYEGSGGWEQYF.

The chain carries TRBV27 and TRBJ2-7; 7 nucleotides align to TRBD1. V dropped 5 bases and J dropped 7; count of bases not matched to a gene: 14. Looked up from germline, CDR1 is MNHEY and CDR2 is SMNVEV (reference sequence). The CDR3 has 15 residues. The CDR3 loop is CASSAAGTVIREQYF. In DNA, the CDR3 is TGTGCCAGCAGTGCTGCCGGGACAGTTATTCGGGAGCAGTACTTC.

This chain joins TRBV7-8 and TRBJ2-7, with unresolved D. Trimming cost V 6 bases and J 2 bases, with 11 bases left between them. Germline CDR1 SGHVS, CDR2 FQNEAQ. CDR3 length: 13 amino acids. CDR3 DNA: TGTGCCAGCAGTTTGGCGGAGACCTACGAGCAGTACTTC. Its protein is CASSLAETYEQYF.

Points on this clone: Other DNA sequences from this sample encode an identical CDR3 as well. The gene calls are TRBV27 and TRBJ2-7, with D possibly TRBD2 on 7 matching bases. The length of the CDR3 is 14 residues. Trimming took off 4 bases at V and 1 base at J, with 11 bases between the two ends. Germline V lookup: CDR1 MNHEY, CDR2 SMNVEV (reference sequence). CDR3 protein: CASSWGRESYEQYF. Here the CDR3 DNA reads TGTGCCAGCAGTTGGGGGCGGGAGTCCTACGAGCAGTACTTC.

V gene TRBV5-4 combines with J gene TRBJ2-7; 7 bases match TRBD1. V trimming: 2 bases; J trimming: 2 bases; junction bases outside the gene matches: 7. CDR1 and CDR2 from the germline V gene are SGHNT and YYREEE (reference sequence). There are 15 residues in the CDR3. The CDR3 loop reads CASSLGTASPYEQYF. CDR3 DNA: TGTGCCAGCAGCTTAGGGACAGCCAGCCCCTACGAGCAGTACTTC.

The rearrangement joins TRBV7-8 to TRBJ2-7, with D perhaps TRBD1 or TRBD2 (5 bases each). CDR1 SGHVS and CDR2 FQNEAQ come from the germline V gene. The length of the CDR3 is 16 residues. Deletions cut 3 bases from V and 2 bases from J, with 17 bases between. CDR3 sequence: CASSFRELVRAYEQYF. CDR3 nucleotide sequence: TGTGCCAGCAGCTTCAGGGAGCTCGTCCGAGCCTACGAGCAGTACTTC.

The chain uses TRBV7-6 and TRBJ2-3, with 9 bases identical to TRBD1. J gave up 6 bases and V 6 bases, and 13 bases lay outside the gene matches. The CDR3 covers 16 residues. Germline loops: CDR1 SGHVS, CDR2 FNYEAQ. The CDR3 nucleotides read TGTGCCAGCAGACCGCAGACAGGGGGAATGTCGGATACGCAGTATTTT. Translated, it gives CASRPQTGGMSDTQYF.

The chain employs TRBV7-6 and TRBJ2-2; TRBD2 matches 10 bases. V lost 1 base, J lost 2 bases, and 7 bases stayed unmatched. CDR3 length equals 18 residues. Germline V gene sequence: CDR1 SGHVS, CDR2 FNYEAQ. CDR3 loop: CASSLDLAGASNTGELFF. The CDR3 DNA is TGTGCCAGCAGCTTAGACCTAGCGGGAGCCTCTAACACCGGGGAGCTGTTTTTT.

V is TRBV7-2 and J is TRBJ2-4; D call uncertain. V was shortened by 2 bases and J by 3 bases, with 11 bases between the two germline ends. This CDR3 has 15 residues. CDR1 is SGHTA, CDR2 FQGNSA, per germline. Here the CDR3 reads CASSLPHRNKNIQYF. DNA of the CDR3: TGTGCCAGCAGCTTACCTCACAGAAACAAAAACATTCAGTACTTC.

V gene TRBV20-1 combines with J gene TRBJ2-7; TRBD1 might be the D (6 bases). Germline V lookup: CDR1 DFQATT, CDR2 SNEGSKA (reference sequence). The CDR3 runs to 10 residues. Trimming pared 6 bases from V and 12 bases from J, leaving 15 bases between. The CDR3 DNA reads as TGCAGTGCGAACAGGGAATCTCCGTACTTC. It specifies CSANRESPYF.

The chain recombines TRBV27 with TRBJ2-7, with a weak D call TRBD1 (6 bases). This CDR3 spans 14 amino acids. The germline V and J ends were trimmed by 6 bases and 1 base, with 13 bases remaining between them. Germline CDR1 MNHEY, CDR2 SMNVEV (reference sequence). The CDR3 reads CASSNVDRSYEQYF. Written as DNA, the CDR3 is TGTGCCAGCAGCAACGTGGACAGATCCTACGAGCAGTACTTC.

The CDR3 DNA follows: TGTGCCAGCAGCTTCGACAACTACGAGCAGTACTTC. Translating it yields CASSFDNYEQYF. The genes are TRBV7-9 and TRBJ2-7; D gene unclear. Germline V gene data show CDR1 as SEHNR and CDR2 as FQNEAQ (reference sequence). The CDR3 extends over 12 amino acids. Trimming took off 3 bases at V and 3 bases at J, with 6 bases between the two ends.

The V call is TRBV7-9, the J call TRBJ2-1; 8 nucleotides align to TRBD2. The length of the CDR3 is 11 residues. Germline V gene sequence: CDR1 SEHNR, CDR2 FQNEAQ (reference sequence). J lost 14 bases, V lost 4 bases, and 4 bases had no gene match. The CDR3 DNA sequence: TGTGCCAGCAGCTCCCCGGGGGGGGAGTTCTTC. Protein product: CASSSPGGEFF. Filled out from reference TRBV7-9 and TRBJ2-1, the complete variable domain reads DTGVSQNPRHKITKRGQNVTFRCDPISEHNRLYWYRQTLGQGPEFLTYFQNEAQLEKSRLLSDRFSAERPKGSFSTLEIQRTEQGDSAMYLCASSSPGGEFFGPGTRLTVL.

This chain connects TRBV30 to TRBJ1-1, with no clear D. V dropped 4 bases and J dropped 5 bases, with 17 bases sitting between them. Germline V lookup: CDR1 GTSNPN, CDR2 SVGIG (reference sequence). CDR3 length: 14 residues. The CDR3 here is CAWISAPGVTEAFF. The CDR3 coding sequence is TGTGCCTGGATCTCGGCTCCTGGCGTGACTGAAGCTTTCTTT.

V is TRBV29-1 and J is TRBJ1-4; 7 bases are a match to TRBD1. The germline V gene has CDR1 SQVTM and CDR2 ANQGSEA. The CDR3 totals 15 residues. After removal of 1 base from V and 5 bases from J, the junction contained 7 bases not matched to a gene. In DNA form, the CDR3 reads TGCAGCGTTGAAGGGTGGGACAGTAACAATGAAAAACTGTTTTTT. The encoded protein is CSVEGWDSNNEKLFF.

The gene calls are TRBV30 and TRBJ2-1, with no clear D. Germline CDR1 reads GTSNPN; CDR2 reads SVGIG (reference sequence). This CDR3 is 13 amino acids long. The V gene lost 0 bases and the J gene lost 6 bases, with 9 bases spanning the gap. The CDR3 DNA sequence: TGTGCCTGGAGTGTACAATTGGGCAATGAGCAGTTCTTC. Translation gives CAWSVQLGNEQFF.

The gene calls are TRBV9 and TRBJ1-2, with TRBD1 matching 9 bases. Germline trimming cut 3 bases from V and 6 bases from J; bases unmatched to any gene: 9. The germline CDR1 and CDR2 sequences are SGDLS and YYNGEE. There are 15 residues in the CDR3. The CDR3 DNA reads TGTGCCAGCAGCGAAGAGGGACAGGGTTGGGATGGCTACACCTTC. Protein: CASSEEGQGWDGYTF. Looking up the rest from reference TRBV9 and TRBJ1-2 gives the full variable domain: DSGVTQTPKHLITATGQRVTLRCSPRSGDLSVYWYQQSLDQGLQFLIQYYNGEERAKGNILERFSAQQFPDLHSELNLSSLELGDSALYFCASSEEGQGWDGYTFGSGTRLTVV.

This clone occurred once. The chain joins TRBV28 to TRBJ2-3; 10 nucleotides line up with TRBD1. The trim removed 2 bases at V and 3 bases at J, leaving 2 bases unmatched. The CDR3 is made up of 15 amino acids. Germline V CDR1 and CDR2: MDHEN, SYDVKM. The CDR3 DNA follows: TGTGCCAGCAGTTTAAGGGACAGGGGAACAGATACGCAGTATTTT. Translating it yields CASSLRDRGTDTQYF.